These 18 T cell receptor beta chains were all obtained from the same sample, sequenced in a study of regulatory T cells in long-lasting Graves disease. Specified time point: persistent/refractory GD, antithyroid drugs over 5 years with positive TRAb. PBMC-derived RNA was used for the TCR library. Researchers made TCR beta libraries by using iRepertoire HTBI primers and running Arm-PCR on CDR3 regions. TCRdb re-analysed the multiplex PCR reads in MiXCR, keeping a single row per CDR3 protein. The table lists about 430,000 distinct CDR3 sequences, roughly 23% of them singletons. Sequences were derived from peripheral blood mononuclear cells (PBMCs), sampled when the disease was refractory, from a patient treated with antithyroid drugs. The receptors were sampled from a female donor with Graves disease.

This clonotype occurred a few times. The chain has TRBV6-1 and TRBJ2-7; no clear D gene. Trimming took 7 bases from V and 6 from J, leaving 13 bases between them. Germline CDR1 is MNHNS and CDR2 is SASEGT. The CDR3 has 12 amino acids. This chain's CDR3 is CASIGPDGEQYF. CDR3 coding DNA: TGTGCCAGCATCGGGCCAGACGGCGAGCAGTACTTC.

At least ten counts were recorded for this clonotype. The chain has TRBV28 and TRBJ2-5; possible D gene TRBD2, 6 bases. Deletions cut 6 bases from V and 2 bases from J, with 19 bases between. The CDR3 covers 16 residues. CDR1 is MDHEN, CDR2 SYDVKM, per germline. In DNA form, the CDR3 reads TGTGCCAGCAGCCCCTGGGCCGTGGGAGGACAAGAGACCCAGTACTTC. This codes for CASSPWAVGGQETQYF.

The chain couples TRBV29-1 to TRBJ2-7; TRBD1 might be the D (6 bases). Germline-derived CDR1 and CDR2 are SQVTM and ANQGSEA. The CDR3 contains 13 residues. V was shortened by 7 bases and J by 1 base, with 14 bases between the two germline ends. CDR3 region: CSAVTGHSYEQYF. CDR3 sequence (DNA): TGCAGCGCCGTGACAGGTCATTCCTACGAGCAGTACTTC.

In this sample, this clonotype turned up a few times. The CDR3 protein is CASSPNSAASYNSPLHF. The DNA for the CDR3 is TGTGCCAGCAGCCCCAATTCGGCAGCCTCCTATAATTCACCCCTCCACTTT. The chain uses TRBV7-8 and TRBJ1-6; no definite D call. Germline V lookup: CDR1 SGHVS, CDR2 FQNEAQ. Trimming left V 5 bases short and J 0 bases short, with 14 bases between. The CDR3 is 17 amino acids.

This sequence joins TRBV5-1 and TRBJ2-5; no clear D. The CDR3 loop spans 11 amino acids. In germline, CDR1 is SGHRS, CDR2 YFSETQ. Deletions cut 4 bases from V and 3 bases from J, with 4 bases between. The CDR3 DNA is TGCGCCAGCAGCGTAAAAGAGACCCAGTACTTC. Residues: CASSVKETQYF.

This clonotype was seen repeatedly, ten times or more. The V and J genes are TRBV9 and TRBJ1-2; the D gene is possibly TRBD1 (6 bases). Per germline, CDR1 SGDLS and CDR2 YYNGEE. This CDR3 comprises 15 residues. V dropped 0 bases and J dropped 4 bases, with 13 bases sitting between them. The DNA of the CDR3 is TGTGCCAGCAGCGTAGCTCCAGGGGAGGGCTATGGCTACACCTTC. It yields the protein CASSVAPGEGYGYTF.

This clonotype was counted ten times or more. Written as DNA, the CDR3 is TGTGCCAGCAGCCCGACAGTTAATAGCAATCAGCCCCAGCATTTT. This gives the protein CASSPTVNSNQPQHF. The gene calls are TRBV12-3 or TRBV12-4 and TRBJ1-5; maybe TRBD1 (5 bases). Trimming stripped 6 bases from V and 0 bases from J, with 12 bases between. The CDR3 runs 15 residues.

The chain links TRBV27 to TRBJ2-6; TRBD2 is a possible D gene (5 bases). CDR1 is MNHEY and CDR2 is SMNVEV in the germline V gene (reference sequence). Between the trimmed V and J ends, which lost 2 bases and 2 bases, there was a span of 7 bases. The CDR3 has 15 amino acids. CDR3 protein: CASSLTEAGANVLTF. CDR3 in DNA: TGTGCCAGCAGTTTAACGGAGGCTGGGGCCAACGTCCTGACTTTC.

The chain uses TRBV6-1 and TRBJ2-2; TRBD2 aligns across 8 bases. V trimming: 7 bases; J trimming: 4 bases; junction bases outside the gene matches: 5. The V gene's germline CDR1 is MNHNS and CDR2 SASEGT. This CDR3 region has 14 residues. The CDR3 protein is CASTIAGTTGELFF. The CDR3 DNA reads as TGTGCCAGCACAATAGCGGGAACCACCGGGGAGCTGTTTTTT.

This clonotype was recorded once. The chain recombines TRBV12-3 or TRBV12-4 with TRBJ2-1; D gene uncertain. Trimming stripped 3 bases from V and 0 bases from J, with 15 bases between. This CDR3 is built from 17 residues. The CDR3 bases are TGTGCCAGCAGTTTGCCGGCCACCAAGAGCTCCTACAATGAGCAGTTCTTC. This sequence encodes CASSLPATKSSYNEQFF.

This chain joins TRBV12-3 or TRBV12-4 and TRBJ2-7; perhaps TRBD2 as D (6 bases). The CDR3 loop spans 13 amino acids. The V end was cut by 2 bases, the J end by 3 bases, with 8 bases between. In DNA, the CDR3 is TGTGCCAGCAGTTTATTGGGGGGCTACGAGCAGTACTTC. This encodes CASSLLGGYEQYF.

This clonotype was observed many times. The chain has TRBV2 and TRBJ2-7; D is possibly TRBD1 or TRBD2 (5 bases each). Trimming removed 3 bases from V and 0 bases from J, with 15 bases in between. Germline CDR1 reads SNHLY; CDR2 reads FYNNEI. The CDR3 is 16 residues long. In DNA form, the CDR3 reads TGTGCCAGCAGTGAGTTGTTCGGGGCCCTCTCCTACGAGCAGTACTTC. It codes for CASSELFGALSYEQYF.

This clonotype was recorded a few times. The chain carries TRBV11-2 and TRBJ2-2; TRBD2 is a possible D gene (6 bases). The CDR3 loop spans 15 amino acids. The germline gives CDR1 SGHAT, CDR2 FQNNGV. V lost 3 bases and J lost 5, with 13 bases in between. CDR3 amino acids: CASSFFGGGTGELFF. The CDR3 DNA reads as TGTGCCAGCAGCTTTTTTGGTGGGGGGACCGGGGAGCTGTTTTTT.

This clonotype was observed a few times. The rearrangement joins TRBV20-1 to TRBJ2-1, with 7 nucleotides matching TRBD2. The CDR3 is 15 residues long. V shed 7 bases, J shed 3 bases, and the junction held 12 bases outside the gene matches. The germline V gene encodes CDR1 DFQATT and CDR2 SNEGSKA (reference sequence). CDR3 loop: CSVTLGGGIYNEQFF. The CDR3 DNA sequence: TGCAGTGTTACTTTGGGGGGAGGGATCTACAATGAGCAGTTCTTC.

CDR3 in amino acids: CASSTRHPGELFF. DNA for the CDR3: TGTGCCAGCAGCACCCGTCACCCCGGGGAGCTGTTTTTT. This sequence joins TRBV9 and TRBJ2-2; D remains unclear. The CDR3 runs 13 residues. Germline V lookup: CDR1 SGDLS, CDR2 YYNGEE. Trimming removed 4 bases from V and 6 bases from J, with 10 bases in between.

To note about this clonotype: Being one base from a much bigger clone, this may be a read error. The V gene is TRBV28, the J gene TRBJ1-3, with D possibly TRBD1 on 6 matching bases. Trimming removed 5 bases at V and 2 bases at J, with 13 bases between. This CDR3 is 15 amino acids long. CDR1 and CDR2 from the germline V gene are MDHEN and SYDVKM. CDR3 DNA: TGTGCCAGCAGTCAAAGGGGGGTGACTGGAAACACCATATATTTT. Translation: CASSQRGVTGNTIYF.

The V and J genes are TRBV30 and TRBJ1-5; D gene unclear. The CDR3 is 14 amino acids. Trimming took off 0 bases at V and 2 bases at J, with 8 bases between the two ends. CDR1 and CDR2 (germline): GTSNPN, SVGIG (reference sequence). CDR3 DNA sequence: TGTGCCTGGAGTGTTTCTCACGGCAATCAGCCCCAGCATTTT. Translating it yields CAWSVSHGNQPQHF. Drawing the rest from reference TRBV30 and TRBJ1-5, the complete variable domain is SQTIHQWPATLVQPVGSPLSLECTVEGTSNPNLYWYRQAAGRGLQLLFYSVGIGQISSEVPQNLSASRPQDRQFILSSKKLLLSDSGFYLCAWSVSHGNQPQHFGDGTRLSIL.

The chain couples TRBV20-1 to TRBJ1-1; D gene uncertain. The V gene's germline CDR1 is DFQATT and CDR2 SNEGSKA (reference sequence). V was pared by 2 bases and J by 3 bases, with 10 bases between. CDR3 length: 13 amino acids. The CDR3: CSARRRDHTEAFF. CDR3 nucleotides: TGCAGTGCTAGACGTAGGGATCACACTGAAGCTTTCTTT.